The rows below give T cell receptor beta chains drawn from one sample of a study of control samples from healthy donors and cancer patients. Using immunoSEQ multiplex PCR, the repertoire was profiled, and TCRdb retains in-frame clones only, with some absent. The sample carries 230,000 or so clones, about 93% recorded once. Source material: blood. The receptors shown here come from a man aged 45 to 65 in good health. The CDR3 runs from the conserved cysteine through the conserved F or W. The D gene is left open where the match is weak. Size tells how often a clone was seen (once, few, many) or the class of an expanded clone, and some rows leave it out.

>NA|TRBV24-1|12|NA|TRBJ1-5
TGTGCCACCAGCTTCGGAGATCAGCCCCAGCATTTT
CATSFGDQPQHF
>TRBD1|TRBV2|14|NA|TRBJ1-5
TGTGCCAGCGTCGGACAGGCCGGCAATCAGCCCCAGCATTTT
CASVGQAGNQPQHF
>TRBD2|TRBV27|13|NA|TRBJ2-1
TGTGCCACCGGGGGGAGCTCCTACAATGAGCAGTTCTTC
CATGGSSYNEQFF
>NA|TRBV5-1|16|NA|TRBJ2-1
TGCGCCAGCAGCTTGGGTGGGGCTAATGTCGCCGATGAGCAGTTCTTC
CASSLGGANVADEQFF
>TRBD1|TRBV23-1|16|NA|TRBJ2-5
TGCGCCAGCAGTCAAGCCGAGACAGGGTTGGAAGAGACCCAGTACTTC
CASSQAETGLEETQYF
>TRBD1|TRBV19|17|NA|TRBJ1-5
TGTGCCAGTAGTTCCCTCACCGGGACAGGCAGCAATCAGCCCCAGCATTTT
CASSSLTGTGSNQPQHF
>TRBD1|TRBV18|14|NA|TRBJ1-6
TGTGCCAGCTCACTCACAGGGGGTGATTCACCCCTCCACTTT
CASSLTGGDSPLHF
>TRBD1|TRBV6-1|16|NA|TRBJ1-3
TGTGCCAGCAGTGTAACAGGGGGCTTGACTGGAAACACCATATATTTT
CASSVTGGLTGNTIYF
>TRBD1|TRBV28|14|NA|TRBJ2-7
TGTGCCAGCAGTTTGAACAGGGGTCTTTACGAGCAGTACTTC
CASSLNRGLYEQYF
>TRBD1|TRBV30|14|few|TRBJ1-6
TGTGCCTGGACCCGGGGACAGCCTAATTCACCCCTCCACTTT
CAWTRGQPNSPLHF
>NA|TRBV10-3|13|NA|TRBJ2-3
TGTGCCATCAACCTAGATAGCACAGATACGCAGTATTTT
CAINLDSTDTQYF
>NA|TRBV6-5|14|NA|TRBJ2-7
TGTGCCAGCAGTTATTCCCCGGGGGCCTACGAGCAGTACTTC
CASSYSPGAYEQYF
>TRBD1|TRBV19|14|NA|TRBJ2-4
TGTGCCAGTAGTTCCCGGGACAGCGGAAACATTCAGTACTTC
CASSSRDSGNIQYF
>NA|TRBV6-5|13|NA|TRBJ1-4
TGTGCCAGCAGTTTCGGGGGAAATGAAAAACTGTTTTTT
CASSFGGNEKLFF
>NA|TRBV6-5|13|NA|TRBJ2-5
TGTGCCAGCAGTTACTTTTCCCAAGAGACCCAGTACTTC
CASSYFSQETQYF